The 4 T cell receptor beta chains given below trace back to one sample, sequenced in a study of blood T cell repertoires in COVID-19. This table comes from immunoSEQ multiplex PCR, and its TCRdb copy is limited to in-frame clones, with some not included. The sample records just under 80,000 clones, roughly 82% being singletons. Sequenced material: peripheral blood. The receptors were gathered from a human donor in a cohort sampled during active COVID-19.

The V gene is TRBV5-1, the J gene TRBJ2-5; no clear D gene. V was cut by 4 bases and J by 3 bases, with 16 bases left in between. Germline assignment: CDR1 SGHRS and CDR2 YFSETQ. The length of the CDR3 is 15 residues. CDR3 sequence (DNA): TGCGCCAGCAGCCACGAATTGACTGGAAAAGAGACCCAGTACTTC. This translates into CASSHELTGKETQYF.

This clone was counted a single time. V usage is TRBV5-1 and J usage is TRBJ2-1, with D possibly being TRBD2 (7 bases). V lost 0 bases, J lost 9 bases, and 16 bases lay in between. CDR3 length: 15 amino acids. The germline V gene encodes CDR1 SGHRS and CDR2 YFSETQ. The CDR3 DNA reads TGCGCCAGCAGCTTGGGGGGGGGCCGGGGATTTGAGCAGTTCTTC. As protein: CASSLGGGRGFEQFF.

A note on this clone: At the DNA level, this CDR3 is encoded by other sequences in the same sample as well. The CDR3 loop is CASRRQRNTEAFF. CDR3 DNA sequence: TGTGCCAGCAGACGACAGAGAAACACTGAAGCTTTCTTT. This sequence joins TRBV12-3 or TRBV12-4 and TRBJ1-1, with D possibly being TRBD1 (5 bases). V lost 6 bases to trimming and J lost 2 bases, with 10 bases between them. The CDR3 consists of 13 residues.

The DNA of the CDR3 is TGCGCCAGCAGCCCGCAGGGAGGTAATCAGCGAGAGACCCAGTACTTC. Translated, it gives CASSPQGGNQRETQYF. The chain joins TRBV4-1 to TRBJ2-5, with D perhaps TRBD2 (6 bases). Trimming removed 4 bases from V and 4 bases from J, with 19 bases in between. Germline V gene data show CDR1 as MGHRA and CDR2 as YSYEKL. The CDR3 spans 16 residues.